This TCR beta chain was sequenced during a study of cytomegalovirus exposure and HLA in healthy donors. The CDR3 is made up of 15 amino acids. CDR1 is MNHNS and CDR2 is SASEGT in the germline V gene. The ends were cut back, 3 bases at V and 2 bases at J, with 13 bases in the middle. Assay: immunoSEQ multiplex PCR; the TCRdb copy retains only in-frame clones and omits some. The data contain 150,000 to 200,000 clones, 86% of them singletons. The receptor was derived from a man under 40 in good health and CMV-seropositive. The chain recombines TRBV6-1 with TRBJ1-1; tentatively, D is TRBD1 (5 bases). Sequencing was performed on PBMCs. CDR3 bases: TGTGCCAGCAGTGACGTCAGGGACGGCAACACTGAAGCTTTCTTT. Translating gives CASSDVRDGNTEAFF.